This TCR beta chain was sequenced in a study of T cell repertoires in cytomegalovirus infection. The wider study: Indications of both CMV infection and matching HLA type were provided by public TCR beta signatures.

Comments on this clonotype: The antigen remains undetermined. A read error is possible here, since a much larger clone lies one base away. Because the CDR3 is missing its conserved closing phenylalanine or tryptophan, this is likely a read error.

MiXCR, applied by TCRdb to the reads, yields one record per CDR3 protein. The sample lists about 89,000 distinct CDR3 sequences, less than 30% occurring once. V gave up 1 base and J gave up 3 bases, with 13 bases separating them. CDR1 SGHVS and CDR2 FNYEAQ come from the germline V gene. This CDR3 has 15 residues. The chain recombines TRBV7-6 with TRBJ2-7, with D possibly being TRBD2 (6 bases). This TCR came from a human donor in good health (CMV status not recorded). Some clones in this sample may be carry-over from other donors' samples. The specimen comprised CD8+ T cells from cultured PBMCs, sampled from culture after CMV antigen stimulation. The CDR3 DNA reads TGTGCCAGCAGCTTAGGTAGCGGAGACATCTACGAGCAGTACTTA. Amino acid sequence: CASSLGSGDIYEQYL.